These T cell receptor beta chains were read from a single sample in a study of T cell repertoires in cytomegalovirus infection. TCRdb called the reads again in MiXCR, with one record for every CDR3 protein. The sample comprises around 530,000 distinct CDR3 sequences, more than 25% of which are singletons, and 13% rests with the top ten. The sample consisted of PBMCs. The receptor source for this set is a human donor in good health (CMV status not recorded). Some clones in this sample may be carry-over from other donors' samples. Each CDR3 is given with its conserved first and last residue. Fields, in order: clone size, D gene, CDR3 length, J gene, V gene, CDR3 DNA, CDR3 protein. D genes are given only for firm matches. Clone sizes are given selectively: once, few, many, or a class where the clone is expanded.

>.|TRBD2|19|TRBJ2-1|TRBV7-8
TGTGCCAGCAGCTTAGGTATCCCGCTAGCGGGAGCTCATCGAAATGAGCAGTTCTTC
CASSLGIPLAGAHRNEQFF
>many|.|14|TRBJ2-7|TRBV7-8
TGTGCCAGCAGCTTAACCCGGGTGGATATCGAGCAGTACTTC
CASSLTRVDIEQYF
>.|.|13|TRBJ1-1|TRBV12-3/TRBV12-4
TGTGCCAGCCGGATGTCGGGGCCTACTGAAGCTTTCTTT
CASRMSGPTEAFF
>.|.|13|TRBJ2-1|TRBV19
TGTGCCAGTAGTATAGATCGGCTAGCTGGGCAGTTCTTC
CASSIDRLAGQFF
>.|TRBD1|14|TRBJ2-1|TRBV10-1
TGCGCCAGCAGTGAGCGGGCAGGGGGCAATGAGCAGTTCTTC
CASSERAGGNEQFF
>.|.|14|TRBJ1-5|TRBV19
TGTGCCAGTAGTATACAGGGCGGGGAAAAGCCCCAGCATTTT
CASSIQGGEKPQHF
>.|TRBD1|14|TRBJ2-7|TRBV6-2/TRBV6-3
TGTGCCAGCAGTGACCTACAGGGGATCTACGAGCAGTACTTC
CASSDLQGIYEQYF
>.|TRBD2|16|TRBJ2-3|TRBV29-1
TGCAGCGTTTTCGATTTACTAGCGGCTGACACAGATACGCAGTATTTT
CSVFDLLAADTDTQYF
>.|TRBD1|14|TRBJ1-1|TRBV30
TGTGCCTGGAGTGTACGTTGGGACAGGGAGAAACCTTTCTTT
CAWSVRWDREKPFF
>.|TRBD1|16|TRBJ2-1|TRBV7-3
TGTGCCAGCAGCTCCCGGACAGGGGCGTCCTACAATGAGCAGTTCTTC
CASSSRTGASYNEQFF
>.|.|15|TRBJ1-5|TRBV20-1
TGCAGTGCTAGAGGGTCCAGGGTTAGCAATCAGCCCCAGCATTTT
CSARGSRVSNQPQHF
>.|.|15|TRBJ1-6|TRBV6-5
TGTGCCAGCAGTTCAGATAGCTCCTATAATTCACCCCTCCACTTT
CASSSDSSYNSPLHF
>few|TRBD2|16|TRBJ2-5|TRBV28
TGTGCCAGCAGTTTACGGTGGGCTAGCGGACAAGAGACCCAGTACTTC
CASSLRWASGQETQYF
>many|.|14|TRBJ2-3|TRBV7-2
TGTGCCAGCAGCCAGGGACGGGTCACAGATACGCAGTATTTT
CASSQGRVTDTQYF
>many|.|14|TRBJ2-7|TRBV4-1
TGCGCCAGCAGCCAAGAAACAGTAACCTACGAGCAGTACTTC
CASSQETVTYEQYF
>.|.|15|TRBJ2-2|TRBV9
TGTGCCAGCAGCGTAGAAAGGGGGTACACCGGGGAGCTGTTTTTT
CASSVERGYTGELFF
>few|TRBD2|16|TRBJ2-2|TRBV18
TGTGCCAGCTCACCGGCGGGAGGGCCCCACACCGGGGAGCTGTTTTTT
CASSPAGGPHTGELFF
>many|TRBD1|15|TRBJ2-5|TRBV7-2
TGTGCCAGCAGCTTAGTGGGACAGTCGTGGGAGACCCAGTACTTC
CASSLVGQSWETQYF
>few|TRBD2|16|TRBJ2-1|TRBV7-3
TGTGCCAGCAGCTTAACGGCTAGCGGGAGTAACAATGAGCAGTTCTTC
CASSLTASGSNNEQFF
>once|.|16|TRBJ1-5|TRBV15
TGTGCCACCAGCAGAGTGCCCTCCCCGGCCACTCAGCCCCAGCATTTT
CATSRVPSPATQPQHF
>.|TRBD1|14|TRBJ1-2|TRBV12-3/TRBV12-4
TGTGCCAGCAGTCTCCAGACAGGGGGCTATGGCTACACCTTC
CASSLQTGGYGYTF
>.|TRBD2|17|TRBJ2-1|TRBV28
TGTGCCAGCAGTTTTACACTAGCGGGAGAGAGCGCCAATGAGCAGTTCTTC
CASSFTLAGESANEQFF
>few|.|17|TRBJ1-5|TRBV7-2
TGTGCCAGCAGCTTAGAGCGGGAGTTCTGGGGCAATCAGCCCCAGCATTTT
CASSLEREFWGNQPQHF
>.|TRBD2|17|TRBJ2-5|TRBV6-1
TGTGCCAGCAGTGAACAGAAATTAGCGGGAGTGGGTGAGACCCAGTACTTC
CASSEQKLAGVGETQYF
>once|.|14|TRBJ2-7|TRBV6-2/TRBV6-3
TGTGCCAGCAGCACTGGACTGGATCGCTACGAGCAGTACTTC
CASSTGLDRYEQYF